This passage covers 2 T cell receptor beta chains from one sample sequenced in a study of blood T cell repertoires in COVID-19 (dated by TCRdb to about 2020). The protocol used for the library was the immunoSEQ multiplex PCR assay. TCRdb took over this immuneACCESS table, retaining in-frame rearrangements with V and J assigned. Such tables are incomplete; in checked studies, under half of the missing clones stem from an unresolved V gene, and the remainder is unexplained. The sample data list 80,000 to 100,000 clones, and just over 90% of these were observed just once. Of the sample, 1.7% falls within the top ten clones. Sequencing used peripheral blood. The receptors derive from a man aged 55 to 70 with acute or convalescent COVID-19.

This clone came up once. The chain is built from TRBV6-5 and TRBJ1-2; 7 nucleotides agree with TRBD1. V gave up 0 bases and J gave up 2 bases; unmatched junction bases: 3. The germline V gene has CDR1 MNHEY and CDR2 SVGAGI. The CDR3 is made up of 15 amino acids. CDR3 residues: CASSYSTGQNYGYTF. The CDR3 DNA sequence: TGTGCCAGCAGTTACTCGACGGGACAGAACTATGGCTACACCTTC.

The chain links TRBV5-1 to TRBJ1-1; 7 positions agree with TRBD1. Germline assignment: CDR1 SGHRS and CDR2 YFSETQ. This CDR3 has 15 amino acids. Unmatched junction bases numbered 5, after V lost 2 bases and J lost 1 base. This CDR3 reads CASSFSGTANTEAFF. DNA of the CDR3: TGCGCCAGCAGCTTTTCCGGGACAGCGAACACTGAAGCTTTCTTT.